These 28 T cell receptor beta chains share one sample of origin, sequenced in a study of molecular identifiers for immune sequencing clone quantification. TCRdb re-derived calls from the PCR reads in MiXCR, one entry per CDR3 protein. This table has just under 65,000 distinct CDR3 sequences, under 20% appearing once. What was sequenced was naive CD8+ T cells from blood, with Jurkat cell RNA spiked in. Subset defined: FACS-sorted CD8+CD4-CCR7+CD45RA+ naive T cells. These receptors were collected from a human donor in good health. Some libraries in this study had Jurkat cell RNA spiked in.

This clonotype came up many times. CDR3 in amino acids: CASSLRTGGNNEQFF. DNA of the CDR3: TGTGCCAGCAGCCTCCGAACCGGGGGGAACAATGAGCAGTTCTTC. The J gene is TRBJ2-1, the V gene TRBV14; the match to TRBD2 covers 7 bases. Trimming removed 4 bases from V and 5 bases from J; junction bases left unmatched: 8. This CDR3 has 15 residues. Germline assignment: CDR1 SGHDN and CDR2 FVKESK. Looking up the rest from reference TRBV14 and TRBJ2-1 gives the full variable domain: EAGVTQFPSHSVIEKGQTVTLRCDPISGHDNLYWYRRVMGKEIKFLLHFVKESKQDESGMPNNRFLAERTGGTYSTLKVQPAELEDSGVYFCASSLRTGGNNEQFFGPGTRLTVL.

This clonotype was detected only a few times. The chain employs TRBV24-1 and TRBJ1-1; no definite D call. The V gene lost 0 bases and the J gene lost 2 bases, with 18 bases spanning the gap. CDR3 size: 18 residues. The germline V gene has CDR1 KGHDR and CDR2 SFDVKD. The CDR3 sequence is CATSDLRRPAVRNTEAFF. CDR3 in DNA: TGTGCCACCAGTGATTTGCGACGTCCCGCGGTCAGAAACACTGAAGCTTTCTTT.

At least ten counts were recorded for this clonotype. The chain is built from TRBV2 and TRBJ1-5, with D perhaps TRBD1 (6 bases). The V and J ends lost 6 bases and 6 bases respectively, with 12 bases between them. Looked up from germline, CDR1 is SNHLY and CDR2 is FYNNEI. The CDR3 consists of 13 residues. CDR3 bases: TGTGCCAGCAGAGGTCAGGGGTTTCAGCCCCAGCATTTT. It codes for CASRGQGFQPQHF.

About this clonotype itself: This may be a read error, as it is one base from a much larger clone. J is TRBJ2-1 and V is TRBV20-1; D is possibly TRBD2 (6 bases). There are 15 residues in the CDR3. The V end was cut by 3 bases, the J end by 3 bases, with 15 bases between. Per germline, CDR1 DFQATT and CDR2 SNEGSKA (reference sequence). DNA for the CDR3: TGCAGTGCTAGGCCCCAGGCTAGCGTCTACAATGAGCAGTTCTTC. Translation gives CSARPQASVYNEQFF.

In this sample, this clonotype turned up many times. This chain links TRBV24-1 with TRBJ2-2; 9 bases match TRBD1. The CDR3 has 15 amino acids. Germline CDR1 KGHDR, CDR2 SFDVKD. Losses at the gene ends were 8 bases for V and 3 bases for J; bases not matched to a gene: 6. Here the CDR3 DNA reads TGTGCCACCAAAGGGACAGGGACGGACACCGGGGAGCTGTTTTTT. Amino acid sequence: CATKGTGTDTGELFF.

For this clonotype: At one of its ends the junction is not consistent with the germline gene, which may arise from a read error. J is TRBJ2-2 and V is TRBV9; D is possibly TRBD2 (5 bases). The germline gives CDR1 SGDLS, CDR2 YYNGEE. This CDR3 is built from 12 residues. The CDR3: CASSPMTGELSF. CDR3 sequence (DNA): TGTGCCAGCAGCCCCATGACCGGGGAGCTGTCTTTT.

This clonotype was recorded many times. The V and J genes are TRBV19 and TRBJ1-2; D is unresolved. V lost 6 bases and J lost 8, with 13 bases in between. Germline V gives CDR1 LNHDA, CDR2 SQIVND (reference sequence). This CDR3 has 12 residues. The CDR3 loop reads CASSPDWRGYTF. In DNA form, the CDR3 reads TGTGCCAGTAGCCCCGATTGGCGCGGCTACACCTTC. The complete variable domain, with remaining parts taken from reference TRBV19 and TRBJ1-2, reads DGGITQSPKYLFRKEGQNVTLSCEQNLNHDAMYWYRQDPGQGLRLIYYSQIVNDFQKGDIAEGYSVSREKKESFPLTVTSAQKNPTAFYLCASSPDWRGYTFGSGTRLTVV.

V and J are TRBV7-8 and TRBJ2-1; D not resolved. The CDR3 runs 15 residues. Germline V lookup: CDR1 SGHVS, CDR2 FQNEAQ. The V end lost 5 bases, the J end lost 0 bases, and 11 bases lay between the germline ends. CDR3 region: CASSRGTSSYNEQFF. The CDR3 DNA is TGTGCCAGCAGCCGCGGTACAAGCTCCTACAATGAGCAGTTCTTC.

Points on this clonotype: This may come from a read error, since a much larger clone is one base off. The chain uses TRBV20-1 and TRBJ1-6; no clear D. Germline V CDR1 and CDR2: DFQATT, SNEGSKA (reference sequence). V lost 1 base and J lost 14, with 15 bases in between. The CDR3 spans 13 residues. The CDR3 protein is CSARGPFSDTLHF. CDR3 DNA sequence: TGCAGTGCTAGAGGTCCCTTCTCAGACACCCTCCACTTT.

This clonotype occurred a few times. The CDR3 loop is CASSFGSAYEQYF. The CDR3 coding sequence is TGTGCCAGTAGTTTTGGGTCAGCCTACGAGCAGTACTTC. V is TRBV19 and J is TRBJ2-7; D not resolved. Germline loops: CDR1 LNHDA, CDR2 SQIVND (reference sequence). Between the trimmed V and J ends, which lost 5 bases and 2 bases, there was a span of 10 bases. The CDR3 is made up of 13 amino acids.

This clonotype has at least ten counts. This chain joins TRBV7-8 and TRBJ2-6; D is ambiguous. The V end lost 4 bases, the J end lost 2 bases, and 6 bases lay between the germline ends. Per germline, CDR1 SGHVS and CDR2 FQNEAQ. The CDR3 loop spans 14 amino acids. The CDR3 loop reads CASSSRAGANVLTF. CDR3 nucleotides: TGTGCCAGCAGCTCCCGTGCTGGGGCCAACGTCCTGACTTTC.

As to this clonotype: This may come from a read error, since a much larger clone is one base off. CDR3 nucleotides: TGTGCCAGCATCGACCTGGGGTACAATCAGCCCCAGCGTTTT. Translation: CASIDLGYNQPQRF. The chain carries TRBV6-1 and TRBJ1-5; D is ambiguous. The CDR3 extends over 14 amino acids. Germline CDR1 and CDR2: MNHNS and SASEGT.

Many counts were recorded for this clonotype. The J gene is TRBJ1-1, the V gene TRBV5-1, with D uncertain. Looked up from germline, CDR1 is SGHRS and CDR2 is YFSETQ. The CDR3 is made up of 16 amino acids. The germline V and J ends were trimmed by 2 bases and 3 bases, with 17 bases remaining between them. CDR3 sequence: CASSFTTDTRDTEAFF. The CDR3 DNA reads TGCGCCAGCAGCTTTACGACCGACACCCGGGACACTGAAGCTTTCTTT.

Ten or more counts support this clonotype. The chain joins TRBV7-9 to TRBJ2-3; no reliable D call. The length of the CDR3 is 16 residues. Germline lookup yields CDR1 SEHNR and CDR2 FQNEAQ (reference sequence). Trimming took 4 bases from V and 2 from J, leaving 16 bases between them. CDR3 sequence reads: CASSSLMTTSTDTQYF. Here the CDR3 DNA reads TGTGCCAGCAGCTCCCTTATGACCACTTCCACAGATACGCAGTATTTT.

This clonotype was seen many times. J is TRBJ2-3 and V is TRBV29-1; 7 bases are shared with TRBD2. Germline-derived CDR1 and CDR2 are SQVTM and ANQGSEA. Trimming took 7 bases from V and 10 from J; bases not matched to a gene: 5. The CDR3 extends over 10 amino acids. The CDR3 is CSGERESQYF. DNA of the CDR3: TGCAGCGGGGAGCGGGAATCGCAGTATTTT.

This clonotype has ten or more counts. The rearrangement joins TRBV27 to TRBJ2-3; D is unclear. V was pared by 0 bases and J by 3 bases, with 4 bases between. The CDR3 has 13 amino acids. The germline V gene has CDR1 MNHEY and CDR2 SMNVEV (reference sequence). The chain's CDR3 is CASSLSWTDTQYF. The CDR3, as DNA: TGTGCCAGCAGTTTATCGTGGACAGATACGCAGTATTTT.

This clonotype was picked up many times. The chain combines TRBV3-1 with TRBJ2-2; 8 bases are a match to TRBD2. This CDR3 is built from 16 residues. The ends lost 3 bases at V and 4 bases at J; junction bases unmatched: 7. The germline V gene has CDR1 LGHDT and CDR2 YNNKEL (reference sequence). DNA for the CDR3: TGTGCCAGCAGCCAGCCCAGGACTAGCCCCACCGGGGAGCTGTTTTTT. It translates to CASSQPRTSPTGELFF.

Points on this clonotype: This may arise from a read error, as a much more abundant clone is one base away. The V gene is TRBV4-1, the J gene TRBJ2-7; D unclear. This CDR3 is 14 amino acids long. CDR1 is MGHRA and CDR2 is YSYEKL in the germline V gene. CDR3: CACSQESETYEQYF. The CDR3 coding sequence is TGCGCCTGCAGCCAAGAGTCTGAAACCTACGAGCAGTACTTC.

As to this clonotype: A read error is likely, as this CDR3 ends without the conserved phenylalanine or tryptophan. The V gene is TRBV20-1, the J gene TRBJ2-5, with 7 bases fitting TRBD1. Looked up from germline, CDR1 is DFQATT and CDR2 is SNEGSKA (reference sequence). The trim removed 0 bases at V and 10 bases at J, leaving 20 bases unmatched. CDR3 length: 17 residues. CDR3 residues: CSAREALDRDGPFGQYS. For the CDR3, the DNA is TGCAGTGCTAGAGAGGCCCTTGACAGGGATGGCCCTTTTGGCCAGTACTCC.

This clonotype was counted ten times or more. V is TRBV9 and J is TRBJ2-1; D possibly corresponds to TRBD2 (6 bases). In germline, CDR1 is SGDLS, CDR2 YYNGEE. V gave up 0 bases and J gave up 6 bases, with 7 bases separating them. The CDR3 is 13 amino acids. CDR3 amino acids: CASSVGRANEQFF. CDR3 sequence (DNA): TGTGCCAGCAGCGTAGGGAGGGCCAATGAGCAGTTCTTC.

At least ten counts were recorded for this clonotype. The J gene is TRBJ1-5, the V gene TRBV20-1; tentatively, D is TRBD1 (5 bases). The germline CDR1 and CDR2 sequences are DFQATT and SNEGSKA (reference sequence). The CDR3 consists of 16 residues. The CDR3 reads CRPSRREGASNQPQHF. DNA of the CDR3: TGCAGACCGTCCCGACGGGAAGGGGCTTCCAATCAGCCCCAGCATTTT.

This clonotype was found many times. V gene TRBV3-1 combines with J gene TRBJ2-2; 10 bases match TRBD2. Trimming took 6 bases from V and 5 from J; bases not matched to a gene: 9. The CDR3 has 16 amino acids. CDR1 and CDR2 from the germline V gene are LGHDT and YNNKEL (reference sequence). CDR3 nucleotides: TGTGCCAGCAGAGATCACCGTAGCGGGAGGACCGGGGAGCTGTTTTTT. This codes for CASRDHRSGRTGELFF.

In its sample, this clonotype was seen many times. The chain combines TRBV5-4 with TRBJ2-1; 9 bases are a match to TRBD1. CDR3 length: 17 residues. V dropped 3 bases and J dropped 7; count of bases not matched to a gene: 14. Germline CDR1 reads SGHNT; CDR2 reads YYREEE (reference sequence). Here the CDR3 DNA reads TGTGCCAGCAGCTGGGAGCCGCCTACAGGGGGCCTGAATGAGCAGTTCTTC. Its translation is CASSWEPPTGGLNEQFF. Full variable domain (remainder filled in from reference TRBV5-4 and TRBJ2-1): ETGVTQSPTHLIKTRGQQVTLRCSSQSGHNTVSWYQQALGQGPQFIFQYYREEENGRGNFPPRFSGLQFPNYSSELNVNALELDDSALYLCASSWEPPTGGLNEQFFGPGTRLTVL.

Details on this clonotype: A much larger clone sits a single nucleotide away, making a read error possible. The chain uses TRBV27 and TRBJ2-4; the match to TRBD1 covers 8 bases. This CDR3 has 15 amino acids. Germline V lookup: CDR1 MNHEY, CDR2 SMNVEV (reference sequence). The CDR3 DNA reads as TGTGCCAGCAGTTTAGTGCAGGGGGCGCTTGACATTCGGTACTTC. Protein: CASSLVQGALDIRYF.

This clonotype has ten or more counts. This sequence joins TRBV27 and TRBJ1-6; D uncertain. V was cut by 0 bases and J by 9 bases, with 21 bases left in between. The germline CDR1 and CDR2 sequences are MNHEY and SMNVEV (reference sequence). The CDR3 runs 18 residues. The CDR3 sequence is CASSLSGPNSPGPSPLHF. Here the CDR3 DNA reads TGTGCCAGCAGTTTATCCGGGCCCAATAGTCCAGGACCTTCACCCCTCCACTTT.

This rearrangement joins TRBV24-1 to TRBJ2-1; D gene unclear. V lost 1 base and J 9 bases, leaving 9 bases between the germline ends. Germline CDR1 KGHDR, CDR2 SFDVKD. This CDR3 has 13 residues. The CDR3 DNA follows: TGTGCCACCAGTGATTTACCCCAAGGTGAGCAGTTCTTC. It translates to CATSDLPQGEQFF.

This clonotype was seen repeatedly, ten times or more. The gene calls are TRBV7-2 and TRBJ2-2; the D gene is possibly TRBD2 (5 bases). The germline V and J ends were trimmed by 2 bases and 10 bases, with 11 bases remaining between them. Germline V gives CDR1 SGHTA, CDR2 FQGNSA. This CDR3 region has 13 residues. CDR3: CASSLPDFLELFF. As DNA, the CDR3 is TGTGCCAGCAGCTTACCGGACTTCCTGGAGCTGTTTTTT. The full variable domain, its missing parts supplied by reference TRBV7-2 and TRBJ2-2, is GAGVSQSPSNKVTEKGKDVELRCDPISGHTALYWYRQSLGQGLEFLIYFQGNSAPDKSGLPSDRFSAERTGGSVSTLTIQRTQQEDSAVYLCASSLPDFLELFFGEGSRLTVL.

This clonotype was observed at least ten times. DNA for the CDR3: TGCAGTGCTAGAGATGAGACGGCTATCTATGGCTACACCTTC. Translated, it gives CSARDETAIYGYTF. The gene calls are TRBV20-1 and TRBJ1-2, with unresolved D. Trimming left V 0 bases short and J 4 bases short, with 12 bases between. The CDR3 is made up of 14 amino acids. From germline, CDR1 is DFQATT and CDR2 SNEGSKA (reference sequence).